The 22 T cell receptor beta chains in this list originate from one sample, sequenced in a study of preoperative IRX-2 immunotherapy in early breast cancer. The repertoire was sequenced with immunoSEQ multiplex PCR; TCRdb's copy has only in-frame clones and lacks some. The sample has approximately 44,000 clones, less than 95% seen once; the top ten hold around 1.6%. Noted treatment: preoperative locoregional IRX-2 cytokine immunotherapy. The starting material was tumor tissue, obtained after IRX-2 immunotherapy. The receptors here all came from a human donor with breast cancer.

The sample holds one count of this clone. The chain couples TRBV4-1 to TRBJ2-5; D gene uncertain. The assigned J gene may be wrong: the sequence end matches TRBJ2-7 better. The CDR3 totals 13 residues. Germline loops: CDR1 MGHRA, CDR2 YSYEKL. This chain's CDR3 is CASSHLVTYEQYF. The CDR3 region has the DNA TGCGCCAGCAGCCACCTGGTGACCTACGAGCAGTACTTC.

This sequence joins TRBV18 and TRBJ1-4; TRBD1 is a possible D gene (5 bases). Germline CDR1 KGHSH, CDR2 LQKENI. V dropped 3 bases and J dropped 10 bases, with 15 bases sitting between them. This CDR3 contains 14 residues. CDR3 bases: TGTGCCAGCTCACCCCGGGGAGGGGCCGGAAAACTGTTTTTT. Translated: CASSPRGGAGKLFF.

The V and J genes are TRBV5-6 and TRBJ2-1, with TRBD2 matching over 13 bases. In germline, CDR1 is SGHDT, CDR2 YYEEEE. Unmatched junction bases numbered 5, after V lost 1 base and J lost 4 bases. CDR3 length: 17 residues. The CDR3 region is CASSLTPGLAGYNEQFF. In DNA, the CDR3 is TGTGCCAGCAGCTTGACTCCGGGACTAGCGGGGTACAATGAGCAGTTCTTC. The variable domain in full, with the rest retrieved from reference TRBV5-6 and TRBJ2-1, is DAGVTQSPTHLIKTRGQQVTLRCSPKSGHDTVSWYQQALGQGPQFIFQYYEEEERQRGNFPDRFSGHQFPNYSSELNVNALLLGDSALYLCASSLTPGLAGYNEQFFGPGTRLTVL.

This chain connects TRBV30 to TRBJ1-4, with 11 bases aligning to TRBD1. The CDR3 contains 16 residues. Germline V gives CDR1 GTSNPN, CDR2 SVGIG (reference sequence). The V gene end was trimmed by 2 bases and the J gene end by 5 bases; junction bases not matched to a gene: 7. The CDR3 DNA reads TGTGCCTGGAGTATCGGACAGGGGGCTTTCAATGAAAAACTGTTTTTT. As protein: CAWSIGQGAFNEKLFF.

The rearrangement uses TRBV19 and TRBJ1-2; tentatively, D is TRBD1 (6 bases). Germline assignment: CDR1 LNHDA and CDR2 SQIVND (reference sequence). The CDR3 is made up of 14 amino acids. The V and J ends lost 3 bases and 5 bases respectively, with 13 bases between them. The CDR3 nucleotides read TGTGCCAGTAGTATCAGGGGCCCTCTTTATGGCTACACCTTC. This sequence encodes CASSIRGPLYGYTF.

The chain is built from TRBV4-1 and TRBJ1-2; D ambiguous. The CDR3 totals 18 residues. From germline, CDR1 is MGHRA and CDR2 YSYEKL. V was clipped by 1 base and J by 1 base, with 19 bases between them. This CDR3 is CASSQVTPRRANNYGYTF. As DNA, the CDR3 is TGCGCCAGCAGCCAAGTTACGCCGAGGAGAGCCAATAACTATGGCTACACCTTC.

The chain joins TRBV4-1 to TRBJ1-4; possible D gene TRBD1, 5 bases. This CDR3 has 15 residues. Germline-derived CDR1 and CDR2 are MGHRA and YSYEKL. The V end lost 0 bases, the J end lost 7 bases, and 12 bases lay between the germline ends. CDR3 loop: CASSQERGIGEKLFF. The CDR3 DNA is TGCGCCAGCAGCCAAGAAAGGGGTATTGGTGAAAAACTGTTTTTT.

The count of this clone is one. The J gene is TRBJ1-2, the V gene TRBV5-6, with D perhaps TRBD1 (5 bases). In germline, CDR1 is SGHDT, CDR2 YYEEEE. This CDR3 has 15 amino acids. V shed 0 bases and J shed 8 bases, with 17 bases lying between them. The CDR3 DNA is TGTGCCAGCAGCTTGGCCGTGTTTGGGGGATGGGGCTACACCTTC. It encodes CASSLAVFGGWGYTF.

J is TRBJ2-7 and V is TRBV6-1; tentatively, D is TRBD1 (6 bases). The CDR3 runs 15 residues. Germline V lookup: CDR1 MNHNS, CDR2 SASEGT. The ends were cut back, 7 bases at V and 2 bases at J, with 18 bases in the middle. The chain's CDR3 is CASNKGHQFPYEQYF. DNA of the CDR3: TGTGCCAGCAACAAGGGACACCAATTCCCCTACGAGCAGTACTTC.

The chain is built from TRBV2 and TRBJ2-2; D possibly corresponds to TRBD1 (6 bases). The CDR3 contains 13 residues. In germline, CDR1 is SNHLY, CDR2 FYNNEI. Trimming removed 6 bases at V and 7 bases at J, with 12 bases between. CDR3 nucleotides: TGTGCCAGCAGCGTACAGGGAGACGGGGAGCTGTTTTTT. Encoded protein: CASSVQGDGELFF.

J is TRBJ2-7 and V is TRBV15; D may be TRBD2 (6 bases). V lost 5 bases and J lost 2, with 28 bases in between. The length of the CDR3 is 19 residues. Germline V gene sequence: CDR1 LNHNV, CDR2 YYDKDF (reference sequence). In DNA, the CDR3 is TGTGCCACCAGCGAGGGGTGGCAGGATCCCGGGACTTTTACCTACGAGCAGTACTTC. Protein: CATSEGWQDPGTFTYEQYF.

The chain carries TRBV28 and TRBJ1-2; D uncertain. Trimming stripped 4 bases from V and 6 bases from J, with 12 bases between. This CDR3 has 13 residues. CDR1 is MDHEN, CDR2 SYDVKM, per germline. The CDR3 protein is CASSYSGSNGYTF. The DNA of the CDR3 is TGTGCCAGCAGTTACTCCGGCTCTAATGGCTACACCTTC.

In nucleotides, the CDR3 is TGTGCCAGAGCCGGGAAGAAGGCAGATACGCAGTATTTT. Encoded protein: CARAGKKADTQYF. The gene calls are TRBV6-1 and TRBJ2-3, with D possibly matching TRBD2 (5 bases). Germline V CDR1 and CDR2: MNHNS, SASEGT. This CDR3 region has 13 residues. V was cut by 9 bases and J by 4 bases, with 14 bases left in between.

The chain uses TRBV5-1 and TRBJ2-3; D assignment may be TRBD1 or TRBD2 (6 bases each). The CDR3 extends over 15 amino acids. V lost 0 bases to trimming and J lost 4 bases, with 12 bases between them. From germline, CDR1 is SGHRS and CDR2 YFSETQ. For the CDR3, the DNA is TGCGCCAGCAGCTTGGTTGGGGGGCGGGCAGATACGCAGTATTTT. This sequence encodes CASSLVGGRADTQYF.

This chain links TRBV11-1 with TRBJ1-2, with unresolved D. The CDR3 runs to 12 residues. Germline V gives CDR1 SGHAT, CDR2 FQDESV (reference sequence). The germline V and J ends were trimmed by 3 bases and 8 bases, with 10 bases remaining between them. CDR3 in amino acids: CASSFGTGGYTF. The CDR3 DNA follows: TGTGCCAGCAGCTTCGGCACGGGAGGCTACACCTTC.

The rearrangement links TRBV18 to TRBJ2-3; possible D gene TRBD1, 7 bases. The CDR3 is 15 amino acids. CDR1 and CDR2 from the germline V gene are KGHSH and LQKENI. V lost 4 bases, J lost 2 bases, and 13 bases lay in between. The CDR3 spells CASSLRQGLTDTQYF. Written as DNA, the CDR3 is TGTGCCAGCTCACTCAGACAGGGACTCACAGATACGCAGTATTTT. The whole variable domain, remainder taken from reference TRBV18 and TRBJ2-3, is NAGVMQNPRHLVRRRGQEARLRCSPMKGHSHVYWYRQLPEEGLKFMVYLQKENIIDESGMPKERFSAEFPKEGPSILRIQQVVRGDSAAYFCASSLRQGLTDTQYFGPGTRLTVL.

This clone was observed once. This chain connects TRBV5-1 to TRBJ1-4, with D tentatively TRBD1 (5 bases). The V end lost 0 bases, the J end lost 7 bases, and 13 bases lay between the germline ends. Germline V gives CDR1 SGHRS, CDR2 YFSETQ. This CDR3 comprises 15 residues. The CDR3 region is CASSLGDSRGEKLFF. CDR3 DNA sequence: TGCGCCAGCAGCTTGGGTGACAGTAGGGGTGAAAAACTGTTTTTT.

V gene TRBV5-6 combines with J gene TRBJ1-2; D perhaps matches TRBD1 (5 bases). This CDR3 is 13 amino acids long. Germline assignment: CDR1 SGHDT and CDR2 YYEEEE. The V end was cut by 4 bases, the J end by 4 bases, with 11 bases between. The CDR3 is CASSPARAYGYTF. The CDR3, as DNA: TGTGCCAGCAGCCCGGCCAGGGCCTATGGCTACACCTTC.

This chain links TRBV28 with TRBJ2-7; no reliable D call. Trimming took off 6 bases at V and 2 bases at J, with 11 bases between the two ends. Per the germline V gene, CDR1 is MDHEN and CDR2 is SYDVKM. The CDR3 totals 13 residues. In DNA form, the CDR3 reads TGTGCCAGCAGCCTTGGAACCCCCTACGAGCAGTACTTC. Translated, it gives CASSLGTPYEQYF. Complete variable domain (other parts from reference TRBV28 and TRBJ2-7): DVKVTQSSRYLVKRTGEKVFLECVQDMDHENMFWYRQDPGLGLRLIYFSYDVKMKEKGDIPEGYSVSREKKERFSLILESASTNQTSMYLCASSLGTPYEQYFGPGTRLTVT.

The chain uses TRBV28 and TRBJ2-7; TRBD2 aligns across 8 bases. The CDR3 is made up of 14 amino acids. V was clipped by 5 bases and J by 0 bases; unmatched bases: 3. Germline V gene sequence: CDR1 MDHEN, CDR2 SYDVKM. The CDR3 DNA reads TGTGCCAGCAGTCCCGGGACTAGCTCCTACGAGCAGTACTTC. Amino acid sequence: CASSPGTSSYEQYF.

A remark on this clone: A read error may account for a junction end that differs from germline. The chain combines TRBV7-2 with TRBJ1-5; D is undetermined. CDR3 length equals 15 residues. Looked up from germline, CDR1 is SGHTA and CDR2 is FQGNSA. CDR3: CASSLAAGGDQPQHF. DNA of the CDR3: TGTGCCAGCAGCCTAGCTGCGGGTGGGGATCAGCCCCAGCATTTT.

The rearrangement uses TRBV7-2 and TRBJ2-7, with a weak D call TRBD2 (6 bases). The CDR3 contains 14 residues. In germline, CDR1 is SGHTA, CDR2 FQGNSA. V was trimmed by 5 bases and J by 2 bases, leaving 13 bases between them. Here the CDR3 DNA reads TGTGCCAGCAGCCGAAGTCCTAGCGCCTACGAGCAGTACTTC. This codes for CASSRSPSAYEQYF.